This T cell receptor beta chain is drawn from a study of blood T cell repertoires in COVID-19. Across the whole study: Collection of acute and convalescent COVID-19 samples took place in the United States, Italy and Spain. From T cells, B-cell-depleted T cells, or PBMCs came the material, which was cDNA or gDNA.

Original data processing: Amplification with reference gene primers provided the estimates of nucleated cell counts. Repertoires were generated with immunoSEQ multiplex PCR, while TCRdb's copy carries only in-frame clones and drops some. D and trimming were read from the DNA, whereas the V and J calls and clone size are those reported in that table. The sample yields fewer than 300,000 clones, about 82% seen once. Sample: peripheral blood. The receptor was isolated from a man aged 45-65 years with active or convalescent COVID-19.

CDR3 region: CASSLESQYNSPLHF. The CDR3 nucleotides are TGTGCCAGCAGCTTGGAGTCTCAGTATAATTCACCCCTCCACTTT. The chain recombines TRBV5-5 with TRBJ1-6; D is undetermined. V lost 0 bases to trimming and J lost 4 bases, with 8 bases between them. CDR1 and CDR2 from the germline V gene are SGHKS and YYEKEE (reference sequence). CDR3 length equals 15 residues.